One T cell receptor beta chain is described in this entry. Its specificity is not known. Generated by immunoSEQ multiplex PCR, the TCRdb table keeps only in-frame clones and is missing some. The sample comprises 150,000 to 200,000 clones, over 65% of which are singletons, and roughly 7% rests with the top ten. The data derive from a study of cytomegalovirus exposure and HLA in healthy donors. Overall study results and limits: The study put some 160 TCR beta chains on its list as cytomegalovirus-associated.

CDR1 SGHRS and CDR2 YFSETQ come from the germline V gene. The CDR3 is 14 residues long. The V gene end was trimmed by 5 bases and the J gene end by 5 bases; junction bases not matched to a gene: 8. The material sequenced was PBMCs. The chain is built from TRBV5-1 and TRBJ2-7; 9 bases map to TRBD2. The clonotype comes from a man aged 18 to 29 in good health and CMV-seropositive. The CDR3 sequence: CASSRAGGRDEQYF. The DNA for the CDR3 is TGCGCCAGCAGTCGAGCGGGGGGCCGGGACGAGCAGTACTTC.